This entry is about one TCR beta chain. Its antigen remains unidentified. No quality values exist for individual bases; no much larger clone is one base distant. The source of the sample is a study of OX40 agonist ivuxolimab in advanced cancers. About the study as a whole: The costimulatory receptor OX40 (CD134) was targeted by ivuxolimab, a fully human IgG2 agonistic monoclonal antibody. Three dose-escalation patients achieved partial responses, one with hepatocellular carcinoma and two with cutaneous melanoma. Patients were allowed to have had prior anti-PD-1, anti-PD-L1 or anti-CTLA-4 therapy, and around 43% of the dose-escalation patients had been treated with checkpoint inhibitors. The purpose of peripheral TCRbeta sequencing was to test whether ivuxolimab changed TCR sequence diversity and led to clonal T-cell expansion. In the dose-escalation cohort, about four fifths of patients were male, and the mean age was roughly 56 years with a range of roughly 23 to 79. Of the approximately 53 patients in dose escalation, about 20 had hepatocellular carcinoma, about 15 had melanoma, 9 had renal cell carcinoma and 9 had head and neck cancer. The monotherapy dose-escalation portion (N of about 49 patients) of the phase I ivuxolimab trial is reported in the paper. Intravenous ivuxolimab was administered to patients every 2 weeks at six dose levels: 0.01, 0.1, 0.3, 1.5, 3 and 10 mg/kg. Results the study describes overall, beyond this receptor: After ivuxolimab, expanded clones were on average more numerous among CD8+ T cells than among CD4+ T cells. Partial responders in the 0.1-3.0 mg/kg groups had among the lowest normalized peripheral clonal expansion, especially among CD8+ T cells. At doses of 0.1 to 3.0 mg/kg, clonal expansion of both CD4+ and CD8+ T cells in blood was seen between baseline and week 6. Low levels of normalized T-cell clonal expansion were also shown by some nonresponding patients. The antigen specificity of the peripheral T cells that underwent clonal expansion was not determined.

The CDR3 holds 14 amino acids from the cysteine to the phenylalanine. Of the read, only the CDR3 DNA is kept; its 42 bases are in frame from base 1. CDR1 SGHNT and CDR2 YYREEE are derived from the germline V gene (reference sequence). V and J are trimmed by 4 bases and 5 bases, and the gene matches miss 5 bases of the junction. Patients with autoimmune disease history or receiving systemic immunosuppression were excluded from the trial. Peripheral blood for TCR sequencing was collected from all dose cohorts at baseline, on cycle 4 day 1, and on cycle 7 day 1. Samples came from an open-label, multicenter, first-in-human phase I dose-escalation trial of ivuxolimab. The trial enrolled adults with locally advanced or metastatic head and neck squamous cell, hepatocellular, melanoma or renal cell carcinoma. Before TCR sequencing, CD4+ T cells and CD8+ T cells from peripheral blood were sorted into separate populations.

For sequencing of the TCRbeta CDR3 region, genomic DNA was extracted from the sorted cells. The immunoSEQ Assay was used to sequence the TCRbeta CDR3 regions. Drawn from immuneACCESS, this table holds only the in-frame rearrangements with V and J called that TCRdb kept. Clones are partly lost; checked studies trace under half to an unresolved V gene and leave the rest unexplained. This sample has tens of thousands of clones in its table, and over 70% of those were observed once. Of the sample, less than 11% falls within the top ten clones. This receptor chain uses TRBV5-4 and TRBJ2-5, with TRBD1 identical over 10 junction bases. The sample was CD4+ or CD8+ T cells sorted from blood, taken in a trial of the OX40 agonist ivuxolimab. The receptor comes from an adult with an advanced solid tumor such as melanoma, head and neck, liver or kidney cancer. CDR3 reads: CASSRTGGRETQYF. The nucleotides read TGTGCCAGCAGCCGGACAGGGGGGAGGGAGACCCAGTACTTC.